The entry below gives a single TCR beta chain sequence along with its context. Its target antigen remains unknown. No much larger clonotype is one base removed from it; base qualities were not supplied. The data were taken from a study of human T cells and chemical hapten exposure (dated by TCRdb to the early 2020s). Regarding the complete study: The libraries were sequenced as a pool, and the TCR yield per sample differed mostly because of small variations in library volumes within the pool. The study tracked peripheral blood TCR repertoire changes in vivo during primary and secondary sensitization to the hapten diphenylcyclopropenone (DPC) in alopecia patients. From each blood RNA sample, both TCR alpha and TCR beta chains were sequenced. What the study reported, not specific to this receptor: After repeated subsampling, changes were observed in the strength of the expansion versus patch-test correlation and in the threshold at which the correlation became significant. DPC sensitization did not change how many TCRs were above 1 in 1000 frequency, and no evidence was found of alterations in global repertoire structure.

Libraries were made using 5' RACE. Sequencing took place on an Illumina MiSeq. Library preparation attached unique molecular identifiers to individual cDNA molecules for quantitative, reproducible TCR counting. Per the original workflow: A median of approximately 100,000 TCRs per sample was observed, with a range of roughly 23,224 to 750,000. V, J and CDR3 annotation of the TCR reads was performed with the Decombinator software suite. To make PS versus PT1 abundance plots, every sample was subsampled to the same number of TCRs (28,000). Expanded TCRs were defined as absent before sensitization and observed at least eight times at the 2-week time point. TCRdb itself trimmed the public reads at Q25 with fastp, ran MiXCR and retained productive beta chains. Duplicate CDR3 protein sequences are folded into a single record with the most common DNA and genes. The V and J calls come from TCRdb's annotation, not from the publication. The sample contains more than 140,000 distinct CDR3 sequences, roughly 4% of them found a single time. The ten biggest clones cover 1.3% to 1.5% of the sample.

V is reduced by 1 base and J by 4 bases, leaving a spacing of 17 bases between them. Measured from the cysteine to the phenylalanine, the CDR3 is 17 residues long. The CDR3 DNA has 51 bases and is translated from base 1. Looking up the germline V gene yields CDR1 KGHSH and CDR2 LQKENI. Total RNA was extracted from unfractionated whole blood collected in Tempus Blood RNA tubes. As TCR sequencing controls, about 5 healthy volunteers were used, with blood taken at day 0, 2 weeks and 6 weeks. The chain is encoded by TRBV18 joined to TRBJ1-5; the D gene is not confidently resolved. The receptor was derived from a female donor in good health. The sequence in DNA is TGTGCCAGCTCACCACGTGGGGTTAACAGTGGGAATCAGCCCCAGCATTTT. It translates to CASSPRGVNSGNQPQHF.